Below, one T cell receptor (beta chain) is given with its context. This specimen belongs to a study of T cells in tumors after PD-1 blockade. Background on the study: No patient had prior checkpoint blockade, systemic immunosuppression, or radiotherapy within 4 weeks. Treatment was either pembrolizumab 200 mg every 3 weeks or cemiplimab 350 mg every 2 weeks. Daily vismodegib 150 mg continued in a subset of anti-PD-1-treated patients.

Generated by immunoSEQ multiplex PCR, the TCRdb table keeps only in-frame clones and is missing some. The table records 50,000 or so clones, 75% to 80% of them present only once. Germline-derived CDR1 and CDR2 are MDHEN and SYDVKM. The CDR3 covers 13 residues. V gave up 2 bases and J gave up 4 bases, with 5 bases separating them. The chain recombines TRBV28 with TRBJ2-2, with D tentatively TRBD2 (5 bases). The sequence was obtained from a human donor with basal cell carcinoma. Source: PBMCs, taken before anti-PD-1 treatment. The CDR3 region has the DNA TGTGCCAGCAGTTTAGGAGGCACCGGGGAGCTGTTTTTT. It translates to CASSLGGTGELFF.